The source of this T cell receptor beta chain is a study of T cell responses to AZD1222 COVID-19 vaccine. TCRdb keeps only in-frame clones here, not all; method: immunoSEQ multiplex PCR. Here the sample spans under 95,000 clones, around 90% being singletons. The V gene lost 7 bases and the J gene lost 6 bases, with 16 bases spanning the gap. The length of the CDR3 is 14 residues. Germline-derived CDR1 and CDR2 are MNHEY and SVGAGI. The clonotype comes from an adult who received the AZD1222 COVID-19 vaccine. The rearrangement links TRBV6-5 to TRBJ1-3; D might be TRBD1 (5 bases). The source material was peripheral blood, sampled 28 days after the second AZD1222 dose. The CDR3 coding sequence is TGTGCCAGCAATACTCCGGGGCAGGCAAACACCATATATTTT. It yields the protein CASNTPGQANTIYF.